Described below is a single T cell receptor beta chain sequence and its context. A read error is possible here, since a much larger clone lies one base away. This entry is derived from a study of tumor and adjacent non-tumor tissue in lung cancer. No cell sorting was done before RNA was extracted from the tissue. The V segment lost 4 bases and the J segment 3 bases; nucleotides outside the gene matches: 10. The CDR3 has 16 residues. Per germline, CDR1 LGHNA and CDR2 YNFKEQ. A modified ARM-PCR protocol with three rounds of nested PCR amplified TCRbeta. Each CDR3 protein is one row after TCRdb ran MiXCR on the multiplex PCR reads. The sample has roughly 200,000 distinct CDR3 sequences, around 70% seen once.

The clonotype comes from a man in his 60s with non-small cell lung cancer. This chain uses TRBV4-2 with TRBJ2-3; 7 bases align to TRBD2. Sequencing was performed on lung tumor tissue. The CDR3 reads CASSLRWGAGTDTQYF. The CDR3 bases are TGTGCCAGCAGCCTAAGATGGGGAGCGGGGACAGATACGCAGTATTTT.